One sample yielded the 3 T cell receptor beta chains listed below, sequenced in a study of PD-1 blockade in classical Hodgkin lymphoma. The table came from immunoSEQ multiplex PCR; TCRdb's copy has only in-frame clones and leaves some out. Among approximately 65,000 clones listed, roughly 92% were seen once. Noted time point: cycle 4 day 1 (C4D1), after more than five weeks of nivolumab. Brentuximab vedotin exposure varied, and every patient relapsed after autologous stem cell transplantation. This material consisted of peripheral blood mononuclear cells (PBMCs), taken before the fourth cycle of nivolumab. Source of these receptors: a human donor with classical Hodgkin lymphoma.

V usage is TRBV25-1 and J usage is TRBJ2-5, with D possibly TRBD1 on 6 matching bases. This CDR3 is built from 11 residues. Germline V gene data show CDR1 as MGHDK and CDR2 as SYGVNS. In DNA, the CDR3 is TGTGCAGTGACAGGTCAAGAGACCCAGTACTTC. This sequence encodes CAVTGQETQYF.

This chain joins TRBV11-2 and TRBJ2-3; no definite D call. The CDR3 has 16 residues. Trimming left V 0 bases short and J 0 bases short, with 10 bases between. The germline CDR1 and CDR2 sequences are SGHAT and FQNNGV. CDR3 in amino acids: CASSLDIGESTDTQYF. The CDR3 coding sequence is TGTGCCAGCAGCTTAGATATTGGAGAAAGCACAGATACGCAGTATTTT.

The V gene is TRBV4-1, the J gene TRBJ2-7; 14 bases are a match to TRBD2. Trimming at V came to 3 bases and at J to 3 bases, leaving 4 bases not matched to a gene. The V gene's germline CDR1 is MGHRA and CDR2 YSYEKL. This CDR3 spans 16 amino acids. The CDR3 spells CASSQGLAGAHYEQYF. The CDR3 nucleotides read TGCGCCAGCAGCCAGGGACTAGCGGGAGCGCACTACGAGCAGTACTTC.